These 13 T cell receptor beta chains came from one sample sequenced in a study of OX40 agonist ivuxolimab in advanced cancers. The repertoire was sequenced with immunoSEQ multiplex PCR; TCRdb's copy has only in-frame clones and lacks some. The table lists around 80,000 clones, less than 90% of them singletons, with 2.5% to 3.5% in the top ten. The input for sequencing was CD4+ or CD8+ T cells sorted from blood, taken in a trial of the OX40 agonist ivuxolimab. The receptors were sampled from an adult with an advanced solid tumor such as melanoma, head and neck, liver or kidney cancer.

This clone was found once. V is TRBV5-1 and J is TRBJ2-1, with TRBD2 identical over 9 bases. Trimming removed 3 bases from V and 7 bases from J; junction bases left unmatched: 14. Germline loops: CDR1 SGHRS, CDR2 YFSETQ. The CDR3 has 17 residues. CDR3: CASSSVRSGLASNEQFF. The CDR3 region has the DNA TGCGCCAGCAGCTCGGTTCGGTCGGGACTAGCTTCGAATGAGCAGTTCTTC.

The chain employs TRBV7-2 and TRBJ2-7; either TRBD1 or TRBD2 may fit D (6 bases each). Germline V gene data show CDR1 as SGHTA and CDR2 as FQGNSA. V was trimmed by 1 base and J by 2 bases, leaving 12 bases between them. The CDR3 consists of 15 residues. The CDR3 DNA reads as TGTGCCAGCAGCTTAGAGCCGGGGGCAACCTACGAGCAGTACTTC. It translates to CASSLEPGATYEQYF.

The CDR3 sequence: CASSDSGLFTDTQYF. The CDR3 nucleotides read TGTGCCAGCAGTGACTCGGGGCTTTTCACAGATACGCAGTATTTT. The chain combines TRBV6-4 with TRBJ2-3; a weak D match, TRBD1 (5 bases). In germline, CDR1 is MRHNA, CDR2 SNTAGT. Trimming left V 0 bases short and J 2 bases short, with 9 bases between. CDR3 size: 15 residues.

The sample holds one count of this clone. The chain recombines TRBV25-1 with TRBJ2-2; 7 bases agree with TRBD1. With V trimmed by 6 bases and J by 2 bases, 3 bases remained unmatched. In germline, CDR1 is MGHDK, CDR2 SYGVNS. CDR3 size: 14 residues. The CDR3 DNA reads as TGTGCCAGCAGACGACAGGGAAACACCGGGGAGCTGTTTTTT. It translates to CASRRQGNTGELFF.

The CDR3 nucleotides read TGTGCCAGCTCACCCCAGGGACAGCAGTACGAGCAGTACTTC. It codes for CASSPQGQQYEQYF. The rearrangement joins TRBV18 to TRBJ2-7, with TRBD1 matching over 7 bases. V trimming: 3 bases; J trimming: 4 bases; junction bases outside the gene matches: 6. The germline V gene encodes CDR1 KGHSH and CDR2 LQKENI. This CDR3 has 14 amino acids.

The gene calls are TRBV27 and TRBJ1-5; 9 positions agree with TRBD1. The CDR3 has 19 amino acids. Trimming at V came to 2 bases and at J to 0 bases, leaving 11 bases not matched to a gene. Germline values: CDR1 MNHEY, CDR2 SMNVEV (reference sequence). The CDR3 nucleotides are TGTGCCAGCAGTTTAAGGGGACAGGGAGTATCGGCTAGCAATCAGCCCCAGCATTTT. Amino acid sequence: CASSLRGQGVSASNQPQHF.

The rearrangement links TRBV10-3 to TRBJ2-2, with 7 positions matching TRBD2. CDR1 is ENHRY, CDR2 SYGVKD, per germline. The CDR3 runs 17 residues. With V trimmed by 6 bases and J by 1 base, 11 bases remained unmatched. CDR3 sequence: CAIRGEGAGVNTGELFF. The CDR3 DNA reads TGTGCCATCAGGGGGGAAGGTGCGGGAGTGAACACCGGGGAGCTGTTTTTT.

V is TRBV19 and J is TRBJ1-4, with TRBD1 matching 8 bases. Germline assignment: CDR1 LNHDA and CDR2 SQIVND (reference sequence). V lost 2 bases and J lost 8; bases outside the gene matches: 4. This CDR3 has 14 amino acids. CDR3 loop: CASSIQQGGEKLFF. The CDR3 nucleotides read TGTGCCAGTAGTATACAACAGGGGGGAGAAAAACTGTTTTTT.

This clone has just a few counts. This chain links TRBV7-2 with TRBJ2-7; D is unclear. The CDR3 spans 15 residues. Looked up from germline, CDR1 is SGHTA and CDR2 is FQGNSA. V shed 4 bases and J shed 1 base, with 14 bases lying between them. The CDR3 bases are TGTGCCAGCAGCTCCCGGTCAGGCCGTTCCTACGAGCAGTACTTC. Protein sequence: CASSSRSGRSYEQYF.

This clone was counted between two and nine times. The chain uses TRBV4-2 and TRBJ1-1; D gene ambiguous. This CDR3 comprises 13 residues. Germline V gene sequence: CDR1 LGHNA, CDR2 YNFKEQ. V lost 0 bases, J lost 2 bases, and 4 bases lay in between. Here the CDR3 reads CASSQDVNTEAFF. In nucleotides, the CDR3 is TGTGCCAGCAGCCAAGATGTCAACACTGAAGCTTTCTTT.

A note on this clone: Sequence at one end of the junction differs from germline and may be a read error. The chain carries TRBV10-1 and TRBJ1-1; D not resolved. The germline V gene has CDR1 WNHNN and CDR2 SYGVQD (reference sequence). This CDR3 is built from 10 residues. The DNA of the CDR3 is TGCGCCAGCACGATGGCTCGAAGCCGATTT. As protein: CASTMARSRF.

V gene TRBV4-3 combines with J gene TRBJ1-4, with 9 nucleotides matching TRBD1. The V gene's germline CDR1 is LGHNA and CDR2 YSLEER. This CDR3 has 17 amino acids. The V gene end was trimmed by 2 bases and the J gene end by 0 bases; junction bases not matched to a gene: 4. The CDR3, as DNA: TGCGCCAGCAGCCAACACAGGGGGCATGCAACTAATGAAAAACTGTTTTTT. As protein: CASSQHRGHATNEKLFF.

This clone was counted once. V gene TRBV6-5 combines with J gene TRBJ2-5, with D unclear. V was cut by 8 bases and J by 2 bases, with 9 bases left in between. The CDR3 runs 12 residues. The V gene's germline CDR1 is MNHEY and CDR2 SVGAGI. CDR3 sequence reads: CASAPPQETQYF. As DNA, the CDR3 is TGTGCCAGCGCCCCGCCACAAGAGACCCAGTACTTC.